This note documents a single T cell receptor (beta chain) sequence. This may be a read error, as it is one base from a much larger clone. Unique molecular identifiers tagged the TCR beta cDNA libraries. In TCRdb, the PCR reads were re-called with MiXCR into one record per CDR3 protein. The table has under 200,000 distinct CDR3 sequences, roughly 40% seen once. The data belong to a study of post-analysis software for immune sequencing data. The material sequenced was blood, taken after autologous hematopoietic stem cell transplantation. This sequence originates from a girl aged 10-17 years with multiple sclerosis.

The CDR3 is CASSLILLAGGYKQYF. CDR3 DNA sequence: TGTGCCAGCAGCTTAATCCTCCTAGCGGGAGGTTACAAGCAGTACTTC. J is TRBJ2-7 and V is TRBV7-2; 11 bases align to TRBD2. The CDR3 extends over 16 amino acids. In germline, CDR1 is SGHTA, CDR2 FQGNSA. Losses at the gene ends were 2 bases for V and 8 bases for J; bases not matched to a gene: 11.